The 7 T cell receptor beta chains below come from one sample, sequenced in a study of T cells in Graves' hyperthyroidism and ophthalmopathy. The TCR beta CDR3 regions underwent amplification using RNA transcripts as the source. Using the HTBI primer set, a first-round RT-PCR was run on the TCR CDR3. TCRdb independently ran MiXCR on the multiplex PCR reads; one entry per CDR3 protein. The sample records roughly 280,000 distinct CDR3 sequences, around 20% being singletons. The specimen sequenced was blood. The receptor set was obtained from a man under 40 with Graves' ophthalmopathy.

This CDR3 is CATSVVASSSYNEQFF. Written as DNA, the CDR3 is TGTGCCACCAGTGTGGTGGCGTCGAGCTCCTACAATGAGCAGTTCTTC. V gene TRBV24-1 combines with J gene TRBJ2-1, with D hard to call. Trimming shortened V by 5 bases and J by 0 bases, and 13 bases separated the two germline ends. Germline-derived CDR1 and CDR2 are KGHDR and SFDVKD. This CDR3 has 16 residues.

Ten or more counts support this clonotype. This chain uses TRBV28 with TRBJ1-5; a weak D match, TRBD1 (5 bases). This CDR3 comprises 16 residues. The ends were cut back, 6 bases at V and 0 bases at J, with 15 bases in the middle. The germline V gene encodes CDR1 MDHEN and CDR2 SYDVKM. This CDR3 reads CASRPFQGFSNQPQHF. DNA for the CDR3: TGTGCCAGCAGGCCATTTCAGGGCTTTAGCAATCAGCCCCAGCATTTT.

This clonotype was observed many times. This chain uses TRBV7-8 with TRBJ1-1; the D is unclear. The CDR3 is 16 amino acids. Germline V gene data show CDR1 as SGHVS and CDR2 as FQNEAQ. The V and J ends lost 0 bases and 3 bases respectively, with 14 bases between them. The CDR3 region is CASSLALVGWDTEAFF. DNA of the CDR3: TGTGCCAGCAGCTTAGCGCTCGTAGGGTGGGACACTGAAGCTTTCTTT. Complete variable domain (other parts from reference TRBV7-8 and TRBJ1-1): GAGVSQSPRYKVAKRGQDVALRCDPISGHVSLFWYQQALGQGPEFLTYFQNEAQLDKSGLPSDRFFAERPEGSVSTLKIQRTQQEDSAVYLCASSLALVGWDTEAFFGQGTRLTVV.

This clonotype came up a few times. This rearrangement joins TRBV6-1 to TRBJ1-5; 7 positions agree with TRBD1. Germline V gene data show CDR1 as MNHNS and CDR2 as SASEGT. V lost 7 bases, J lost 1 base, and 7 bases stayed unmatched. CDR3 size: 15 residues. In nucleotides, the CDR3 is TGTGCCAGCATCCGGGAGGGGGCGAGCAATCAGCCCCAGCATTTT. It is translated as CASIREGASNQPQHF.

This clonotype was recorded at least ten times. The chain combines TRBV30 with TRBJ1-1; D is undetermined. Trimming removed 2 bases from V and 0 bases from J, with 16 bases in between. The CDR3 consists of 16 residues. Germline loops: CDR1 GTSNPN, CDR2 SVGIG (reference sequence). The CDR3 DNA reads TGTGCCTGGAGTTGGGGTTTTGGCGGATTGAACACTGAAGCTTTCTTT. Translating gives CAWSWGFGGLNTEAFF.

This clonotype was seen more than once but under ten times. V and J are TRBV6-1 and TRBJ1-5; D is unresolved. V was trimmed by 1 base and J by 9 bases, leaving 13 bases between them. The germline gives CDR1 MNHNS, CDR2 SASEGT. The CDR3 length is 14 residues. In DNA form, the CDR3 reads TGTGCCAGCAGTGAAGGTGGAGCCGAGGGGCCCCAGCATTTT. Translation gives CASSEGGAEGPQHF.

Concerning this clonotype itself: A much more abundant neighbour one base away suggests this may be a read error. V and J are TRBV2 and TRBJ1-4; D is uncertain. Trimming pared 11 bases from V and 3 bases from J, leaving 13 bases between. The CDR3 totals 13 residues. Per the germline V gene, CDR1 is SNHLY and CDR2 is FYNNEI. CDR3 DNA: TGTGCCGGCACAAAGGAATCTAATGAAAAACTGTTTTTT. Protein: CAGTKESNEKLFF.